This TCR beta chain was captured by sequencing in a study of CD8 T cells in ankylosing spondylitis. This clonotype has only a few counts. No antigen is known for it. Construction of TCR beta libraries was performed using quantitative 5'-RACE with molecular barcodes. Each CDR3 protein is one row after TCRdb ran MiXCR on the 5' RACE reads. The repertoire holds about 36,000 distinct CDR3 sequences, with roughly 13% as singletons. Study outcomes and limitations: It was reported that disease-linked clones were significantly enriched in matched ankylosing spondylitis synovial fluid. Seemingly distinctive of ankylosing spondylitis blood was a TCR beta motif formed by eight highly homologous variants.

The V and J ends lost 6 bases and 5 bases respectively, with 19 bases between them. CDR3 length: 15 residues. In germline, CDR1 is MNHEY, CDR2 SVGEGT. The clonotype was recovered from a male donor with ankylosing spondylitis. The material sequenced was synovial fluid, either unsorted or a sorted T cell fraction (not recorded which). The chain combines TRBV6-2 or TRBV6-3 with TRBJ2-5, with TRBD1 as a possible D gene (5 bases). The CDR3 sequence is CASRKVKGLQETQYF. In DNA form, the CDR3 reads TGTGCCAGCAGGAAAGTTAAGGGGTTACAGGAGACCCAGTACTTC.